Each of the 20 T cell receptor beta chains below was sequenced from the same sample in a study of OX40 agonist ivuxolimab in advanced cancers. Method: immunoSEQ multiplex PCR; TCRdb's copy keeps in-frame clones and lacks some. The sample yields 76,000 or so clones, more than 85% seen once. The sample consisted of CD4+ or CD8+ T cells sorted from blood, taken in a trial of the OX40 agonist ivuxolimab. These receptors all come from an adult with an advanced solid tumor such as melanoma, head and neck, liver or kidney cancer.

The chain's CDR3 is CASSYGDPLFTDTQYF. CDR3 coding DNA: TGTGCCAGCAGTTACGGGGACCCCCTATTCACAGATACGCAGTATTTT. The chain has TRBV6-5 and TRBJ2-3; the D gene could be TRBD1 or TRBD2 (5 bases each). The CDR3 covers 16 residues. CDR1 and CDR2 from the germline V gene are MNHEY and SVGAGI. Trimming shortened V by 2 bases and J by 2 bases, and 14 bases separated the two germline ends.

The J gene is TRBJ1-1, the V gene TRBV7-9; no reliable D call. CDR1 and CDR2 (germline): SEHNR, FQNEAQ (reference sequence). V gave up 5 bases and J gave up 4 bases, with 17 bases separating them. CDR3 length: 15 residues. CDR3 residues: CASSPRGGSSTEAFF. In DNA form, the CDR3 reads TGTGCCAGCAGCCCGAGAGGAGGATCGAGCACTGAAGCTTTCTTT.

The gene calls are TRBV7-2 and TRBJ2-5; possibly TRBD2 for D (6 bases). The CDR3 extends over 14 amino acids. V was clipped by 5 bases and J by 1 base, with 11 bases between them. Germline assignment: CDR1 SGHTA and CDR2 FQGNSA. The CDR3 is CASSKRGSQETQYF. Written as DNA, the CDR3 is TGTGCCAGCAGCAAACGGGGGAGCCAAGAGACCCAGTACTTC.

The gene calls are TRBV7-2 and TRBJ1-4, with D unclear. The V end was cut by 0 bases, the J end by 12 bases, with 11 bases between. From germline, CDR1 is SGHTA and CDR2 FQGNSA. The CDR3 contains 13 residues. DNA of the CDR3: TGTGCCAGCAGCTTAGCGCTAGGGAAGCAACTGTTTTTT. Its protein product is CASSLALGKQLFF.

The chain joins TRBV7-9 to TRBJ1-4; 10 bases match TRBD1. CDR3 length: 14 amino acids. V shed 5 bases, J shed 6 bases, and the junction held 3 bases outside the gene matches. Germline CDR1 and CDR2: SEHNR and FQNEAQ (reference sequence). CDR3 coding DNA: TGTGCCAGCAGCGGACAGGGGGGAGATGAAAAACTGTTTTTT. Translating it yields CASSGQGGDEKLFF.

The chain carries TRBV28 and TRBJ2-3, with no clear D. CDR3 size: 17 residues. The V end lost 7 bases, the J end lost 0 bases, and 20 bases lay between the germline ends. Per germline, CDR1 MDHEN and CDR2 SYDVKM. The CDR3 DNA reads TGTGCCAGCACCGAAATGCCACCGACTCGTAGCACAGATACGCAGTATTTT. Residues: CASTEMPPTRSTDTQYF.

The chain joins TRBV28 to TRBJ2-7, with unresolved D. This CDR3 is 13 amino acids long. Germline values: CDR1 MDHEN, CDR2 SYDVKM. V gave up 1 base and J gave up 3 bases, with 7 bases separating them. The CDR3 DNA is TGTGCCAGCAGTTTATCCCCAGACTACGAGCAGTACTTC. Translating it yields CASSLSPDYEQYF. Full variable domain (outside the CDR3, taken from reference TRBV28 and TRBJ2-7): DVKVTQSSRYLVKRTGEKVFLECVQDMDHENMFWYRQDPGLGLRLIYFSYDVKMKEKGDIPEGYSVSREKKERFSLILESASTNQTSMYLCASSLSPDYEQYFGPGTRLTVT.

CDR3 region: CASSYGAVGNQPQHF. The CDR3 nucleotides read TGTGCCAGCAGCTACGGGGCGGTGGGCAATCAGCCCCAGCATTTT. The chain carries TRBV5-6 and TRBJ1-5, with D possibly being TRBD1 (5 bases). Looked up from germline, CDR1 is SGHDT and CDR2 is YYEEEE. The CDR3 length is 15 residues. V lost 3 bases and J 2 bases, leaving 12 bases between the germline ends.

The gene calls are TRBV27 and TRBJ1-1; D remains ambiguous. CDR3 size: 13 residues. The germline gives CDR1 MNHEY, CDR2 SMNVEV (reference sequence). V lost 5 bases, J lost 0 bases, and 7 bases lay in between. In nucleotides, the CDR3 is TGTGCCAGCAGTCCTTACCTGAACACTGAAGCTTTCTTT. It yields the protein CASSPYLNTEAFF.

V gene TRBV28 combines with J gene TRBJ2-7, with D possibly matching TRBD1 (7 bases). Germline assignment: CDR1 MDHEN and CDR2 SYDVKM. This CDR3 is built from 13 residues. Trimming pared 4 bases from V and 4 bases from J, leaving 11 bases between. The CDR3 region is CASSYAGGYEQYF. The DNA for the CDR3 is TGTGCCAGCAGTTACGCAGGGGGGTACGAGCAGTACTTC.

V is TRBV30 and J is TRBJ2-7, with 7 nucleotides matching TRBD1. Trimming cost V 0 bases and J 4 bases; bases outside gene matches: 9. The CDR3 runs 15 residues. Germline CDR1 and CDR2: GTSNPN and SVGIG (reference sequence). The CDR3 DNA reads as TGTGCCTGGAGTGTGGGGGACAGTTTTTCTTACGAGCAGTACTTC. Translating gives CAWSVGDSFSYEQYF.

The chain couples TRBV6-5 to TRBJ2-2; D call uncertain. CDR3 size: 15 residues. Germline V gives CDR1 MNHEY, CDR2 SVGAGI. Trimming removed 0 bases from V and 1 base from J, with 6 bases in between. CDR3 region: CASSYSVGNTGELFF. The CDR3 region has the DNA TGTGCCAGCAGTTACTCTGTGGGGAACACCGGGGAGCTGTTTTTT.

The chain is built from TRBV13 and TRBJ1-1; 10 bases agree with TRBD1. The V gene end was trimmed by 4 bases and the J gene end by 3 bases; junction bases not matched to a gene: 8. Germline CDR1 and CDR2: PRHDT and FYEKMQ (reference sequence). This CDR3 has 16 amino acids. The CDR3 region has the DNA TGTGCCAGCAGCTACGGGACAGGGGTTCGGGACACTGAAGCTTTCTTT. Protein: CASSYGTGVRDTEAFF.

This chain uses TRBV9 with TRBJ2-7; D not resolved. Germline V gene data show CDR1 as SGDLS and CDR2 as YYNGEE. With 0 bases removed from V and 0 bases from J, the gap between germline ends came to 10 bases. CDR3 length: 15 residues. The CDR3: CASSVAAASSYEQYF. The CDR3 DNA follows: TGTGCCAGCAGCGTAGCTGCGGCCAGCTCCTACGAGCAGTACTTC.

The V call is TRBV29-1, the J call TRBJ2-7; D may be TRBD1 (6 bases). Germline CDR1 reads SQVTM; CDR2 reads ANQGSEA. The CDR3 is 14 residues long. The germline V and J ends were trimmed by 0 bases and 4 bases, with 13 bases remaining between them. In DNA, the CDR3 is TGCAGCGTTGAAGACGGCCGGGACACTTACGAGCAGTACTTC. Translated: CSVEDGRDTYEQYF.

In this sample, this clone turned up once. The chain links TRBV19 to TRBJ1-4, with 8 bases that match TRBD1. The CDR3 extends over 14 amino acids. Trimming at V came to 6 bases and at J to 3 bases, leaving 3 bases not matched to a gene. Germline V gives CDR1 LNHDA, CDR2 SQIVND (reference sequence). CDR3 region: CASSLTGANEKLFF. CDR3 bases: TGTGCCAGTAGCCTGACAGGGGCTAATGAAAAACTGTTTTTT.

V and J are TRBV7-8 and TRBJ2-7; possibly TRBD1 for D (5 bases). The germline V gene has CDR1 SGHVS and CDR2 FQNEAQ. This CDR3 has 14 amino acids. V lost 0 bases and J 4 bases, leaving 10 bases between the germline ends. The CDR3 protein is CASSLARTLYEQYF. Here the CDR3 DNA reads TGTGCCAGCAGCTTAGCCAGGACACTTTACGAGCAGTACTTC.

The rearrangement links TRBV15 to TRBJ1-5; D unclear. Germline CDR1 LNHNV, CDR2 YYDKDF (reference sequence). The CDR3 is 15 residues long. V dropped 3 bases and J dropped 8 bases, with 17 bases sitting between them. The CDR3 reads CATSRSPPQAEPQHF. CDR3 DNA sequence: TGTGCCACCAGCAGGTCACCACCCCAGGCGGAGCCCCAGCATTTT.

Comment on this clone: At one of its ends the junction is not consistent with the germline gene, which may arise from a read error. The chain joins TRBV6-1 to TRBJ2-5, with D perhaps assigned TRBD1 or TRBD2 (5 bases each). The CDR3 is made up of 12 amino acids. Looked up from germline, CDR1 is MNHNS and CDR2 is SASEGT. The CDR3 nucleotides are TGTGCCAGCAGTGAATTAGGGGAGAGCCAGTACTTC. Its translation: CASSELGESQYF.

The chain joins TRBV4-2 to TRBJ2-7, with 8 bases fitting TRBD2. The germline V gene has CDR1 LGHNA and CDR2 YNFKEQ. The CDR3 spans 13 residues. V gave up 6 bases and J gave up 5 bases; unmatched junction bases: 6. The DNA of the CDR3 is TGTGCCAGCAGGGAAGGGACTAGTCACGAGCAGTACTTC. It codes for CASREGTSHEQYF.